This T cell receptor (beta chain) was captured in a study of blood T cells in healthy people across ages. Trimming took off 2 bases at V and 10 bases at J, with 18 bases between the two ends. This CDR3 comprises 15 residues. In germline, CDR1 is SGHAT, CDR2 FQDESV (reference sequence). A second PCR of roughly 7 to 11 cycles used a sample-barcoded 5' primer and a J-beta primer mix. TCRdb re-called the 5' RACE reads with MiXCR, one entry per CDR3 protein. Of roughly 1.9 million distinct CDR3 sequences in the sample, 30% to 40% were seen once. This chain uses TRBV11-1 with TRBJ2-1; D gene ambiguous. Sequenced material: blood. This receptor was identified in a human donor in good health. The CDR3 loop is CASSLLGRSLPEQFF. The CDR3, as DNA: TGTGCCAGCAGCTTATTGGGAAGATCCCTTCCCGAGCAGTTCTTC.